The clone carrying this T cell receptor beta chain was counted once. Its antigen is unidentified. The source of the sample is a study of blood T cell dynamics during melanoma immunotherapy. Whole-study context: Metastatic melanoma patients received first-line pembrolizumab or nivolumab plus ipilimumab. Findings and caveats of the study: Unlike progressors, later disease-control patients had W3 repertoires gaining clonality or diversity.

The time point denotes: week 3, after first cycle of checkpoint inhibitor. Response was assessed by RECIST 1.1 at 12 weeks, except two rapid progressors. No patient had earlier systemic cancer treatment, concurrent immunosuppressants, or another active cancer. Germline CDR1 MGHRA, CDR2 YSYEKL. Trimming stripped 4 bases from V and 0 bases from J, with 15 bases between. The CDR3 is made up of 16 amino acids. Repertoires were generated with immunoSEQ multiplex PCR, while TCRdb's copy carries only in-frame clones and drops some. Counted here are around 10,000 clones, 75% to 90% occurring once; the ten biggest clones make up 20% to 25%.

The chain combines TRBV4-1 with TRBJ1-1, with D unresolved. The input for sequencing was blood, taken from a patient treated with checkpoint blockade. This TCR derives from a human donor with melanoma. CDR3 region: CASSPYSGGVNTEAFF. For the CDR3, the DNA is TGCGCCAGCAGCCCCTACTCCGGCGGGGTGAACACTGAAGCTTTCTTT.